This TCR beta chain stems from a study of Ad26.COV2.S vaccination and SARS-CoV-2 variants. Overall study findings and caveats: Vaccine and placebo recipients had comparable breadth of non-spike TCRs. The analyses of TCR breadth and depth may have understated the size of total T cell responses.

Concerning this clone: Its antigen is not identified.

Only in-frame clones appear in the TCRdb table, and some are missing; sequencing was by immunoSEQ multiplex PCR. The repertoire consists of hundreds of thousands of clones, with around 92% occurring once and the leading ten covering about 1.7%. Treatment defined: around 19 received Ad26.COV2.S at low or high dose, single or two shots; a few received placebo; per-sample allocation not given. Day 63 after the first vaccine or placebo injection was the time point for sampling. Its platform was an Ad26 vector, and its expressed antigen was Wuhan-strain SARS-CoV-2 spike. Trimming took 4 bases from V and 8 from J, leaving 21 bases between them. The CDR3 loop spans 16 amino acids. CDR1 LGHDT and CDR2 YNNKEL come from the germline V gene (reference sequence).

This sample comprised peripheral blood, obtained in a trial of Ad26.COV2.S vaccine versus placebo. The receptor's source is a person aged 18-60 years who received the Ad26.COV2.S COVID-19 vaccine or a placebo. The chain joins TRBV3-1 (or the pseudogene TRBV3-2) to TRBJ2-1; possibly TRBD1 for D (6 bases). The CDR3 sequence: CASSPYLGAPGHEQFF. CDR3 coding DNA: TGTGCCAGCAGCCCCTACTTGGGGGCCCCCGGCCATGAGCAGTTCTTC.